Below, 28 T cell receptor beta chains from the same sample are listed, as sequenced in a study of identical twins. TCRdb fed the 5' RACE reads into MiXCR, producing one record per CDR3 protein. The table lists around 200,000 distinct CDR3 sequences, around 10% of them singletons, with around 5% in the top ten. The sample was memory (CD45RO+) T cells sorted from blood. Receptors were obtained from a woman younger than 30 in good health.

This chain uses TRBV12-3 or TRBV12-4 with TRBJ2-1, with D possibly matching TRBD2 (6 bases). The length of the CDR3 is 18 residues. The ends were cut back, 11 bases at V and 4 bases at J, with 30 bases in the middle. The CDR3 region has the DNA TGTGCCTTCAGTTTGTTTGAACTAGGGGCAGGGACTTACAATGAGCAGTTCTTC. This gives the protein CAFSLFELGAGTYNEQFF.

The chain is built from TRBV27 and TRBJ1-6; D gene ambiguous. Trimming shortened V by 3 bases and J by 7 bases, and 4 bases separated the two germline ends. The CDR3 totals 12 residues. Germline V gene sequence: CDR1 MNHEY, CDR2 SMNVEV (reference sequence). CDR3 coding DNA: TGTGCCAGCAGTTTGCTGAATTCACCCCTCCACTTT. Amino acids: CASSLLNSPLHF.

In this sample, this clonotype turned up a few times. The gene calls are TRBV7-2 and TRBJ1-5, with D perhaps matching TRBD1 (5 bases). Germline V gene sequence: CDR1 SGHTA, CDR2 FQGNSA. The CDR3 has 13 residues. Trimming cost V 3 bases and J 9 bases, with 12 bases left between them. CDR3 region: CASSFAGTGPQHF. The CDR3 nucleotides are TGTGCCAGCAGCTTTGCAGGGACGGGGCCCCAGCATTTT.

This clonotype was observed a handful of times. The chain couples TRBV7-2 to TRBJ2-5; 8 bases match TRBD2. Looked up from germline, CDR1 is SGHTA and CDR2 is FQGNSA. Losses at the gene ends were 5 bases for V and 7 bases for J; bases not matched to a gene: 9. The CDR3 extends over 14 amino acids. DNA for the CDR3: TGTGCCAGCAGCGCTGCCCGGGAGGGTGGGACCCAGTACTTC. It yields the protein CASSAAREGGTQYF.

This clonotype showed up many times. V and J are TRBV5-1 and TRBJ1-1; no clear D. Germline values: CDR1 SGHRS, CDR2 YFSETQ. Trimming removed 6 bases from V and 2 bases from J, with 11 bases in between. This CDR3 contains 13 residues. CDR3 nucleotide sequence: TGCGCCAGCATCCGAGACGGTAACACTGAAGCTTTCTTT. This translates into CASIRDGNTEAFF.

The V call is TRBV6-1, the J call TRBJ2-3; 16 bases line up with TRBD2. V shed 6 bases and J 6 bases; nucleotides not matched to a gene: 15. Germline V lookup: CDR1 MNHNS, CDR2 SASEGT. The CDR3 has 19 residues. The CDR3 reads CASSGPPGTSGGEADTQYF. The CDR3 nucleotides read TGTGCCAGCAGCGGCCCGCCTGGGACTAGCGGGGGGGAAGCGGATACGCAGTATTTT.

This clonotype was recorded at least ten times. The chain combines TRBV7-2 with TRBJ1-2; the D gene is possibly TRBD1 (5 bases). CDR3 size: 12 residues. The germline gives CDR1 SGHTA, CDR2 FQGNSA. V was shortened by 5 bases and J by 9 bases, with 13 bases between the two germline ends. The CDR3 sequence: CASSPGGTRYTF. For the CDR3, the DNA is TGTGCCAGCAGCCCCGGGGGGACGCGCTACACCTTC.

The sample holds a few counts of this clonotype. J is TRBJ2-7 and V is TRBV4-2; D ambiguous. The CDR3 covers 12 residues. Germline CDR1 and CDR2: LGHNA and YNFKEQ. Trimming took off 2 bases at V and 9 bases at J, with 11 bases between the two ends. The CDR3 protein is CASSQNSAGQYF. The CDR3 region has the DNA TGTGCCAGCAGCCAAAACTCGGCAGGGCAGTACTTC.

There are a few counts of this clonotype. The CDR3 sequence is CSARWPLTDTQYF. DNA of the CDR3: TGCAGTGCTAGATGGCCTCTCACAGATACGCAGTATTTT. This sequence joins TRBV20-1 and TRBJ2-3; no firm D call. This CDR3 comprises 13 residues. The V gene lost 2 bases and the J gene lost 2 bases, with 8 bases spanning the gap. Germline V gene sequence: CDR1 DFQATT, CDR2 SNEGSKA (reference sequence).

This clonotype was counted many times. The chain combines TRBV20-1 with TRBJ2-1; D gene uncertain. The germline CDR1 and CDR2 sequences are DFQATT and SNEGSKA (reference sequence). This CDR3 has 15 residues. V lost 5 bases to trimming and J lost 3 bases, with 17 bases between them. CDR3 bases: TGCAGTGCTCCCAGTGAGGCAGACATCTACAATGAGCAGTTCTTC. It encodes CSAPSEADIYNEQFF.

This clonotype was seen repeatedly, ten times or more. The V and J genes are TRBV20-1 and TRBJ1-5; D perhaps matches TRBD1 (6 bases). This CDR3 comprises 13 residues. Germline CDR1 reads DFQATT; CDR2 reads SNEGSKA (reference sequence). V lost 7 bases and J 2 bases, leaving 12 bases between the germline ends. The CDR3 protein is CSGVRQGNQPQHF. The CDR3 nucleotides are TGCAGTGGGGTCCGACAGGGCAATCAGCCCCAGCATTTT.

The gene calls are TRBV3-1 and TRBJ1-5, with D hard to call. With 0 bases removed from V and 6 bases from J, the gap between germline ends came to 9 bases. The CDR3 has 14 residues. Germline loops: CDR1 LGHDT, CDR2 YNNKEL (reference sequence). The CDR3 loop is CASSQDTGFQPQHF. CDR3 DNA: TGTGCCAGCAGCCAAGATACCGGGTTTCAGCCCCAGCATTTT. Filled out from reference TRBV3-1 and TRBJ1-5, the complete variable domain reads DTAVSQTPKYLVTQMGNDKSIKCEQNLGHDTMYWYKQDSKKFLKIMFSYNNKELIINETVPNRFSPKSPDKAHLNLHINSLELGDSAVYFCASSQDTGFQPQHFGDGTRLSIL.

This clonotype appeared many times. The chain employs TRBV2 and TRBJ2-5, with TRBD1 as a possible D gene (8 bases). The V and J ends lost 7 bases and 5 bases respectively, with 20 bases between them. The germline V gene encodes CDR1 SNHLY and CDR2 FYNNEI. The CDR3 contains 15 residues. In nucleotides, the CDR3 is TGTGCCAGCATCAGGGAGGGCAGGGGGCGGGAGACCCAGTACTTC. Protein: CASIREGRGRETQYF.

This clonotype was counted at least ten times. This chain uses TRBV12-3 or TRBV12-4 with TRBJ1-1; a possible D gene is TRBD1 (5 bases). The CDR3 has 15 amino acids. V was cut by 3 bases and J by 3 bases, with 14 bases left in between. The CDR3 nucleotides are TGTGCCAGCAGTTTGGCAGGGAGTGGGGACACTGAAGCTTTCTTT. Its translation: CASSLAGSGDTEAFF.

This clonotype was seen a handful of times. The rearrangement links TRBV28 to TRBJ1-3; 9 bases map to TRBD1. The CDR3 is made up of 15 amino acids. CDR1 is MDHEN, CDR2 SYDVKM, per germline. With 7 bases clipped from V and 0 bases from J, the junction kept 4 bases outside the gene matches. The CDR3 DNA is TGTGCCAGCACGGGACAGGGTAGCTCTGGAAACACCATATATTTT. As protein: CASTGQGSSGNTIYF.

This clonotype came up many times. The chain links TRBV5-1 to TRBJ2-3; TRBD2 matches 9 bases. The CDR3 has 16 residues. Trimming took 4 bases from V and 2 from J; bases not matched to a gene: 8. Per germline, CDR1 SGHRS and CDR2 YFSETQ. Here the CDR3 DNA reads TGCGCCAGCAGCCCAAGCGGGGGGACAAACACAGATACGCAGTATTTT. Amino acids: CASSPSGGTNTDTQYF.

This clonotype was found many times. The chain links TRBV24-1 to TRBJ2-1; no clear D. V was pared by 7 bases and J by 5 bases, with 8 bases between. This CDR3 is 12 amino acids long. CDR1 is KGHDR and CDR2 is SFDVKD in the germline V gene. The CDR3 region is CATSASNNEQFF. The CDR3 nucleotides read TGTGCCACCAGCGCCTCTAACAATGAGCAGTTCTTC.

The table lists this clonotype with many counts. This chain joins TRBV7-9 and TRBJ2-1; 7 positions match TRBD1. Germline trimming cut 4 bases from V and 5 bases from J; bases unmatched to any gene: 8. The CDR3 contains 15 residues. Per the germline V gene, CDR1 is SEHNR and CDR2 is FQNEAQ (reference sequence). The CDR3 region is CASSSTGYRNNEQFF. CDR3 DNA: TGTGCCAGCAGCTCGACAGGGTACAGGAACAATGAGCAGTTCTTC.

Only a few counts were recorded for this clonotype. The chain couples TRBV7-2 to TRBJ2-1; D tentatively fits TRBD1 or TRBD2 (5 bases each). Germline V lookup: CDR1 SGHTA, CDR2 FQGNSA. The CDR3 consists of 14 residues. Between the trimmed V and J ends, which lost 5 bases and 7 bases, there was a span of 15 bases. The chain's CDR3 is CASSLVVGGNEQFF. The CDR3 nucleotides are TGTGCCAGCAGCCTCGTGGTTGGGGGTAATGAGCAGTTCTTC.

A few counts support this clonotype. This chain uses TRBV5-1 with TRBJ2-7; 8 bases fit TRBD1. The CDR3 extends over 20 amino acids. Germline trimming cut 4 bases from V and 4 bases from J; bases unmatched to any gene: 25. The germline V gene has CDR1 SGHRS and CDR2 YFSETQ. In DNA form, the CDR3 reads TGCGCCAGCAGCCTCGAGGACAGGGCTCTACCGTCAGGGCCTAATTACGAGCAGTACTTC. It yields the protein CASSLEDRALPSGPNYEQYF. Supplemented by reference TRBV5-1 and TRBJ2-7, the full variable domain reads KAGVTQTPRYLIKTRGQQVTLSCSPISGHRSVSWYQQTPGQGLQFLFEYFSETQRNKGNFPGRFSGRQFSNSRSEMNVSTLELGDSALYLCASSLEDRALPSGPNYEQYFGPGTRLTVT.

This clonotype was counted between two and nine times. The V call is TRBV6-5, the J call TRBJ2-7, with D possibly being TRBD1 or TRBD2 (5 bases each). Trimming took 5 bases from V and 0 from J, leaving 11 bases between them. CDR1 is MNHEY, CDR2 SVGAGI, per germline. The CDR3 contains 14 residues. The CDR3, as DNA: TGTGCCAGCAGTAACCGGGGCCTCTCCTACGAGCAGTACTTC. Residues: CASSNRGLSYEQYF.

Ten or more counts support this clonotype. V is TRBV29-1 and J is TRBJ2-1; D may be TRBD1 or TRBD2 (7 bases each). Per the germline V gene, CDR1 is SQVTM and CDR2 is ANQGSEA. CDR3 length equals 14 residues. The CDR3 loop reads CTTQGGAGVYEQFF. DNA of the CDR3: TGCACCACCCAGGGGGGGGCAGGGGTCTATGAGCAGTTCTTC.

This clonotype was detected ten times or more. The chain carries TRBV7-2 and TRBJ1-1; D possibly corresponds to TRBD1 (5 bases). This CDR3 comprises 11 residues. Trimming removed 1 base at V and 10 bases at J, with 7 bases between. Germline CDR1 SGHTA, CDR2 FQGNSA. The CDR3 here is CASSLDGGAFF. CDR3 nucleotide sequence: TGTGCCAGCAGCTTAGATGGGGGAGCTTTCTTT.

This clonotype was counted only a few times. CDR3 region: CATSRDQWVPWRPPSVNTEAFF. As DNA, the CDR3 is TGTGCCACCAGCAGAGATCAATGGGTTCCGTGGCGGCCCCCGAGCGTGAACACTGAAGCTTTCTTT. The rearrangement joins TRBV15 to TRBJ1-1; D gene ambiguous. Trimming stripped 0 bases from V and 0 bases from J, with 29 bases between. There are 22 residues in the CDR3. CDR1 is LNHNV and CDR2 is YYDKDF in the germline V gene (reference sequence). The whole variable domain, filled in from reference TRBV15 and TRBJ1-1, reads DAMVIQNPRYQVTQFGKPVTLSCSQTLNHNVMYWYQQKSSQAPKLLFHYYDKDFNNEADTPDNFQSRRPNTSFCFLDIRSPGLGDTAMYLCATSRDQWVPWRPPSVNTEAFFGQGTRLTVV.

Ten or more counts support this clonotype. This chain uses TRBV12-3 or TRBV12-4 with TRBJ1-3; D not certain. V lost 5 bases, J lost 0 bases, and 5 bases lay in between. The CDR3 has 13 amino acids. CDR3 sequence reads: CASSKSSGNTIYF. The CDR3 DNA follows: TGTGCCAGCAGTAAGAGCTCTGGAAACACCATATATTTT.

The chain uses TRBV5-6 and TRBJ2-5; TRBD2 matches 9 bases. J lost 9 bases, V lost 0 bases, and 12 bases had no gene match. CDR3 length: 16 residues. Germline loops: CDR1 SGHDT, CDR2 YYEEEE. The CDR3 region is CASSLVAGATWGAQYF. CDR3 bases: TGTGCCAGCAGCTTGGTAGCGGGGGCTACCTGGGGGGCCCAGTACTTC.

The sample holds many counts of this clonotype. This CDR3 is CASSPTSGGATEQFF. For the CDR3, the DNA is TGTGCCAGCAGTCCCACTAGCGGGGGGGCGACTGAGCAGTTCTTC. This sequence joins TRBV12-3 or TRBV12-4 and TRBJ2-1, with TRBD2 identical over 13 bases. V gave up 5 bases and J gave up 9 bases; unmatched junction bases: 7. CDR3 length equals 15 residues.

The sample holds a few counts of this clonotype. The chain carries TRBV9 and TRBJ2-1, with 13 bases matching TRBD2. There are 17 residues in the CDR3. From germline, CDR1 is SGDLS and CDR2 YYNGEE. The V and J ends lost 3 bases and 8 bases, in that order; junction bases with no gene match: 11. The CDR3 DNA sequence: TGTGCCAGCAGCGCCCTAGGGACTAGCGGGATTTTCGATGAGCAGTTCTTC. It is translated as CASSALGTSGIFDEQFF.